These 11 T cell receptor beta chains were all obtained from the same sample, sequenced in a study of response to subunit inactivated influenza vaccine. TCRdb re-analysed the RT-PCR reads in MiXCR, keeping a single row per CDR3 protein. The table includes approximately 530,000 distinct CDR3 sequences, 10% to 15% detected once. The sample in question was PBMCs from blood, obtained about 40 days after vaccination. The receptors shown here come from a man over 45 who received an inactivated influenza vaccine.

This CDR3 reads CASRHDRPTAYNEQFF. The CDR3 DNA sequence: TGCGCCAGCAGGCATGACAGGCCCACGGCGTACAATGAGCAGTTCTTC. V usage is TRBV10-2 and J usage is TRBJ2-1, with D perhaps matching TRBD1 (6 bases). Germline CDR1 is WSHSY and CDR2 is SAAADI. This CDR3 comprises 16 residues. The V gene lost 6 bases and the J gene lost 4 bases, with 19 bases spanning the gap.

This clonotype was counted between two and nine times. This chain joins TRBV11-1 and TRBJ2-7, with 8 bases lining up with TRBD2. The CDR3 has 15 residues. Trimming removed 5 bases from V and 0 bases from J; junction bases left unmatched: 6. CDR1 and CDR2 from the germline V gene are SGHAT and FQDESV (reference sequence). The CDR3 spells CASSPLADSSYEQYF. The CDR3 DNA reads TGTGCCAGCAGCCCACTAGCGGATAGCTCCTACGAGCAGTACTTC.

This clonotype was seen at least ten times. The chain links TRBV12-3 or TRBV12-4 to TRBJ2-5; 10 bases are shared with TRBD2. The trim removed 3 bases at V and 7 bases at J, leaving 8 bases unmatched. This CDR3 has 15 residues. The CDR3 is CASSFVAGGLGTQYF. The DNA of the CDR3 is TGTGCCAGCAGTTTTGTAGCGGGGGGCCTAGGGACCCAGTACTTC.

The chain employs TRBV19 and TRBJ1-5, with a tentative D call TRBD1 (5 bases). CDR3 length equals 15 residues. V dropped 6 bases and J dropped 1 base, with 13 bases sitting between them. CDR1 LNHDA and CDR2 SQIVND come from the germline V gene (reference sequence). The CDR3 spells CASSNRTLSNQPQHF. In DNA form, the CDR3 reads TGTGCCAGTAGCAACAGGACCCTGAGCAATCAGCCCCAGCATTTT.

The chain is built from TRBV6-1 and TRBJ2-5; the match to TRBD1 covers 7 bases. The CDR3 runs to 16 residues. V gave up 5 bases and J gave up 0 bases; unmatched junction bases: 9. CDR1 and CDR2 from the germline V gene are MNHNS and SASEGT. CDR3 loop: CASSKSGTAYQETQYF. The CDR3 bases are TGTGCCAGCAGTAAATCCGGGACAGCCTACCAAGAGACCCAGTACTTC.

There are a few counts of this clonotype. This chain links TRBV5-1 with TRBJ1-1, with a possible D match to TRBD1 (6 bases). The germline V and J ends were trimmed by 0 bases and 4 bases, with 16 bases remaining between them. CDR3 length: 16 amino acids. Germline V gene sequence: CDR1 SGHRS, CDR2 YFSETQ. CDR3 coding DNA: TGCGCCAGCAGCTTGGGGAGACAGGTCGTCGGCACTGAAGCTTTCTTT. Protein sequence: CASSLGRQVVGTEAFF.

This chain uses TRBV20-1 with TRBJ1-1, with 7 bases identical to TRBD1. Germline CDR1 reads DFQATT; CDR2 reads SNEGSKA (reference sequence). V lost 5 bases, J lost 0 bases, and 3 bases stayed unmatched. This CDR3 is 13 amino acids long. The CDR3 protein is CSAYQGVNTEAFF. The CDR3 nucleotides are TGCAGTGCTTACCAGGGGGTGAACACTGAAGCTTTCTTT.

This clonotype showed up just a few times. The chain combines TRBV7-9 with TRBJ1-1, with D maybe TRBD1 (6 bases). The V and J ends lost 6 bases and 8 bases respectively, with 10 bases between them. The germline V gene encodes CDR1 SEHNR and CDR2 FQNEAQ (reference sequence). The CDR3 contains 11 residues. CDR3 coding DNA: TGTGCCAGCAGATCCACAGGGGAAGCTTTCTTT. It specifies CASRSTGEAFF.

The chain carries TRBV20-1 and TRBJ1-5; 8 nucleotides line up with TRBD1. Germline loops: CDR1 DFQATT, CDR2 SNEGSKA (reference sequence). V trimming: 4 bases; J trimming: 6 bases; junction bases outside the gene matches: 8. The CDR3 sequence is 14 residues long. The CDR3 nucleotides are TGCAGTGCTATTAGACAGGGGATAGCTCAGCCCCAGCATTTT. Its translation: CSAIRQGIAQPQHF.

This clonotype was seen more than once but under ten times. The rearrangement links TRBV7-2 to TRBJ2-1; 11 nucleotides match TRBD2. CDR3 length: 15 residues. V lost 3 bases and J lost 6; bases outside the gene matches: 4. CDR1 and CDR2 (germline): SGHTA, FQGNSA. CDR3 DNA: TGTGCCAGCAGCTTGACTAGCGGGAAGGTCAATGAGCAGTTCTTC. Its protein product is CASSLTSGKVNEQFF. The full variable domain, completed using reference TRBV7-2 and TRBJ2-1, is GAGVSQSPSNKVTEKGKDVELRCDPISGHTALYWYRQSLGQGLEFLIYFQGNSAPDKSGLPSDRFSAERTGGSVSTLTIQRTQQEDSAVYLCASSLTSGKVNEQFFGPGTRLTVL.

This clonotype was observed a few times. This sequence joins TRBV6-1 and TRBJ2-2; 10 bases are a match to TRBD2. Trimming cost V 6 bases and J 7 bases; bases outside gene matches: 8. The CDR3 consists of 15 residues. Germline loops: CDR1 MNHNS, CDR2 SASEGT. CDR3 nucleotides: TGTGCCAGCAGGACGACCGGGACTAGCGACGGGGAGCTGTTTTTT. Protein sequence: CASRTTGTSDGELFF.